The 21 T cell receptor beta chains reported below all come from one sample, sequenced in a study of beta chain features in type 1 diabetes. Every bit of the isolated RNA underwent reverse transcription, so sequencing read expressed TCRB transcripts. The repertoire was sequenced with immunoSEQ multiplex PCR; TCRdb's copy has only in-frame clones and lacks some. The sample includes hundreds of thousands of clones, roughly 15% of them seen just once. Sequenced material: naive CD4+ T cells from blood. The receptors derive from a woman aged 18-29 years in good health.

This clone was counted only a few times. The V and J genes are TRBV6-1 and TRBJ2-7; TRBD2 aligns across 7 bases. This CDR3 has 14 amino acids. The ends lost 7 bases at V and 6 bases at J; junction bases unmatched: 12. Germline V gives CDR1 MNHNS, CDR2 SASEGT. This CDR3 reads CASTGGRTTLEQYF. Written as DNA, the CDR3 is TGTGCCAGCACGGGGGGTCGAACTACTCTCGAGCAGTACTTC.

This clone was detected only a few times. This chain links TRBV11-2 with TRBJ2-2, with 10 positions matching TRBD2. There are 17 residues in the CDR3. With 1 base clipped from V and 10 bases from J, the junction kept 12 bases outside the gene matches. Germline CDR1 reads SGHAT; CDR2 reads FQNNGV. For the CDR3, the DNA is TGTGCCAGCAGCTTAGGGGAGCGGGAGGGCCCTGTCGTGGAGCTGTTTTTT. Translating it yields CASSLGEREGPVVELFF.

This clone was detected only a few times. This sequence joins TRBV25-1 and TRBJ2-1; D gene ambiguous. With 1 base removed from V and 3 bases from J, the gap between germline ends came to 7 bases. The CDR3 spans 14 residues. CDR1 and CDR2 (germline): MGHDK, SYGVNS. Here the CDR3 DNA reads TGTGCCAGCAGTGAATCCCCGGACTACAATGAGCAGTTCTTC. Its translation: CASSESPDYNEQFF.

The genes are TRBV5-1 and TRBJ2-5; TRBD2 matches 9 bases. Germline values: CDR1 SGHRS, CDR2 YFSETQ. The junction had 11 bases not matched to a gene; V was cut back by 0 bases and J by 5 bases. The CDR3 loop spans 17 amino acids. CDR3 loop: CASSLELAGAGGETQYF. The DNA for the CDR3 is TGCGCCAGCAGCTTGGAGTTAGCGGGAGCCGGGGGGGAGACCCAGTACTTC.

This clone occurred a few times. J is TRBJ2-3 and V is TRBV7-2; maybe TRBD2 (7 bases). The length of the CDR3 is 16 residues. CDR1 is SGHTA and CDR2 is FQGNSA in the germline V gene. V was pared by 6 bases and J by 0 bases, with 16 bases between. The CDR3 DNA sequence: TGTGCCAGCAGTCAGGGGCTAGCGGAAAGCACAGATACGCAGTATTTT. Translated: CASSQGLAESTDTQYF.

The chain uses TRBV25-1 and TRBJ2-5, with 8 positions matching TRBD1. This CDR3 is built from 13 residues. Looked up from germline, CDR1 is MGHDK and CDR2 is SYGVNS. V dropped 4 bases and J dropped 4; count of bases not matched to a gene: 2. CDR3 in DNA: TGTGCCAGCAGTGCGACAGGGGTAGAGACCCAGTACTTC. It translates to CASSATGVETQYF. Full variable domain (missing parts from reference TRBV25-1 and TRBJ2-5): EADIYQTPRYLVIGTGKKITLECSQTMGHDKMYWYQQDPGMELHLIHYSYGVNSTEKGDLSSESTVSRIRTEHFPLTLESARPSHTSQYLCASSATGVETQYFGPGTRLLVL.

The genes are TRBV20-1 and TRBJ2-7; TRBD2 is a possible D gene (5 bases). Trimming pared 3 bases from V and 10 bases from J, leaving 13 bases between. Germline CDR1 is DFQATT and CDR2 is SNEGSKA (reference sequence). The CDR3 spans 11 residues. In nucleotides, the CDR3 is TGCAGTGCTAGTTATGCTGGACTTCAGTACTTC. Translated, it gives CSASYAGLQYF.

This clone was detected a few times. The V and J genes are TRBV28 and TRBJ1-2, with D tentatively TRBD1 (6 bases). CDR1 is MDHEN and CDR2 is SYDVKM in the germline V gene. The CDR3 consists of 14 residues. The ends were cut back, 5 bases at V and 4 bases at J, with 14 bases in the middle. The chain's CDR3 is CASSRTGLGYGYTF. Here the CDR3 DNA reads TGTGCCAGCAGTCGTACAGGGTTGGGCTATGGCTACACCTTC.

The chain has TRBV9 and TRBJ2-1; D may be TRBD1 (5 bases). Germline V gene lookup returns CDR1 SGDLS and CDR2 YYNGEE. V was cut by 0 bases and J by 4 bases, with 17 bases left in between. This CDR3 is built from 17 residues. CDR3 protein: CASSVVPSGAPYNEQFF. CDR3 DNA: TGTGCCAGCAGCGTAGTTCCCAGTGGGGCCCCTTACAATGAGCAGTTCTTC.

This chain links TRBV18 with TRBJ2-1, with TRBD1 matching 7 bases. Germline V gives CDR1 KGHSH, CDR2 LQKENI. The J segment lost 8 bases and the V segment lost 4 bases, leaving 11 bases of the junction unmatched. The CDR3 covers 15 residues. The DNA of the CDR3 is TGTGCCAGCTCACTACACCGGACAGGAGGAGATGAGCAGTTCTTC. Encoded protein: CASSLHRTGGDEQFF.

This chain links TRBV7-2 with TRBJ2-4; 7 nucleotides agree with TRBD2. CDR3 length: 14 amino acids. Germline lookup yields CDR1 SGHTA and CDR2 FQGNSA. Trimming at V came to 1 base and at J to 8 bases, leaving 5 bases not matched to a gene. This CDR3 reads CASSLGEGIYIQYF. In DNA, the CDR3 is TGTGCCAGCAGCTTAGGGGAGGGGATATACATTCAGTACTTC. Together with reference TRBV7-2 and TRBJ2-4, the CDR3 gives the full variable domain: GAGVSQSPSNKVTEKGKDVELRCDPISGHTALYWYRQSLGQGLEFLIYFQGNSAPDKSGLPSDRFSAERTGGSVSTLTIQRTQQEDSAVYLCASSLGEGIYIQYFGAGTRLSVL.

The CDR3 DNA sequence: TGTGCCACCAGTAAAGAGGGGGGTCTGGGTGCTGAGACCCAGTACTTC. Encoded protein: CATSKEGGLGAETQYF. V is TRBV15 and J is TRBJ2-5; D tentatively fits TRBD1 or TRBD2 (6 bases each). Looked up from germline, CDR1 is LNHNV and CDR2 is YYDKDF (reference sequence). V lost 6 bases to trimming and J lost 5 bases, with 22 bases between them. The CDR3 extends over 16 amino acids.

V is TRBV4-1 and J is TRBJ2-7; D is unclear. The CDR3 covers 14 residues. Germline CDR1 reads MGHRA; CDR2 reads YSYEKL. V gave up 2 bases and J gave up 6 bases, with 14 bases separating them. Here the CDR3 DNA reads TGCGCCAGCAGCCAACCTGGATCCCAACTCGAGCAGTACTTC. Protein sequence: CASSQPGSQLEQYF.

V and J are TRBV2 and TRBJ1-2; no reliable D call. CDR1 SNHLY and CDR2 FYNNEI come from the germline V gene. V was cut by 6 bases and J by 4 bases, with 15 bases left in between. This CDR3 has 14 residues. CDR3 protein: CASRPPVAGYGYTF. Written as DNA, the CDR3 is TGTGCCAGCAGACCACCTGTTGCGGGCTATGGCTACACCTTC.

This clone was detected a few times. This rearrangement joins TRBV7-2 to TRBJ2-1; the D is unclear. This CDR3 region has 14 residues. The germline gives CDR1 SGHTA, CDR2 FQGNSA. V shed 3 bases and J shed 4 bases, with 10 bases lying between them. The CDR3 DNA reads TGTGCCAGCAGCTTTTACAGAAGGTACAATGAGCAGTTCTTC. This sequence encodes CASSFYRRYNEQFF. Complete variable domain (other parts from reference TRBV7-2 and TRBJ2-1): GAGVSQSPSNKVTEKGKDVELRCDPISGHTALYWYRQSLGQGLEFLIYFQGNSAPDKSGLPSDRFSAERTGGSVSTLTIQRTQQEDSAVYLCASSFYRRYNEQFFGPGTRLTVL.

Only a few counts were recorded for this clone. The CDR3 DNA sequence: TGTGCCAGCAGCTATGGGTACCAAGAGACCCAGTACTTC. This encodes CASSYGYQETQYF. The chain has TRBV7-2 and TRBJ2-5; no reliable D call. CDR3 length: 13 amino acids. The germline gives CDR1 SGHTA, CDR2 FQGNSA. Trimming pared 4 bases from V and 0 bases from J, leaving 6 bases between.

The V call is TRBV7-3, the J call TRBJ2-6; tentative D call: TRBD1 (5 bases). CDR1 SGHTA and CDR2 FQGTGA come from the germline V gene. Deletions cut 5 bases from V and 2 bases from J, with 10 bases between. There are 15 residues in the CDR3. The CDR3: CASSQGSAGANVLTF. The CDR3 DNA follows: TGTGCCAGCAGCCAGGGTTCGGCTGGGGCCAACGTCCTGACTTTC.

The chain carries TRBV4-2 and TRBJ1-4; D remains ambiguous. The CDR3 length is 18 residues. Germline-derived CDR1 and CDR2 are LGHNA and YNFKEQ. With 0 bases removed from V and 5 bases from J, the gap between germline ends came to 19 bases. The DNA for the CDR3 is TGTGCCAGCAGCCAAGATCCTAAACGGAACAGTAAGAATGAAAAACTGTTTTTT. Protein sequence: CASSQDPKRNSKNEKLFF.

This clone showed up just once. The chain employs TRBV10-3 and TRBJ2-1, with 7 nucleotides matching TRBD1. CDR1 is ENHRY and CDR2 is SYGVKD in the germline V gene. The CDR3 consists of 17 residues. Germline trimming cut 3 bases from V and 1 base from J; bases unmatched to any gene: 9. The CDR3 coding sequence is TGTGCCATCAGTGACCCGACGACAGGGCTTTCCTACAATGAGCAGTTCTTC. It specifies CAISDPTTGLSYNEQFF.

On this clone: This specimen includes other DNA sequences encoding the same CDR3. The chain has TRBV28 and TRBJ2-3; D assignment may be TRBD1 or TRBD2 (5 bases each). The CDR3 spans 11 residues. CDR1 is MDHEN and CDR2 is SYDVKM in the germline V gene. The germline V and J ends were trimmed by 2 bases and 9 bases, with 6 bases remaining between them. The CDR3 coding sequence is TGTGCCAGCAGTTTAGGGGGAACGCAGTATTTT. Its translation is CASSLGGTQYF. Combining the CDR3 with reference TRBV28 and TRBJ2-3 gives the whole variable domain DVKVTQSSRYLVKRTGEKVFLECVQDMDHENMFWYRQDPGLGLRLIYFSYDVKMKEKGDIPEGYSVSREKKERFSLILESASTNQTSMYLCASSLGGTQYFGPGTRLTVL.

The rearrangement joins TRBV6-6 to TRBJ2-7; tentatively, D is TRBD1 or TRBD2 (7 bases each). Trimming shortened V by 6 bases and J by 3 bases, and 15 bases separated the two germline ends. This CDR3 has 14 residues. Germline CDR1 MNHNY, CDR2 SVGAGI (reference sequence). For the CDR3, the DNA is TGTGCCAGCAGACGGGGAGGGGGCTACTACGAGCAGTACTTC. Protein: CASRRGGGYYEQYF.